Following are 24 T cell receptor beta chains from one sample sequenced in a study of Graves' ophthalmopathy and Graves' hyperthyroidism. As the template, RNA transcripts were used to amplify TCR beta CDR3 regions. RT-PCR with HTBI primers came first, then second-round multiplex PCR. MiXCR, applied by TCRdb to the multiplex PCR reads, yields one record per CDR3 protein. In the table there are about 740,000 distinct CDR3 sequences, around 40% of which are singletons. The sequencing input was peripheral blood. These TCRs come from an adult man with Graves' ophthalmopathy.

This clonotype was observed once. This rearrangement joins TRBV10-2 to TRBJ1-5, with D maybe TRBD1 (6 bases). This CDR3 spans 17 amino acids. Trimming removed 6 bases from V and 1 base from J, with 19 bases in between. Germline CDR1 WSHSY, CDR2 SAAADI. The CDR3 protein is CASSRSGQGKSNQPQHF. The DNA of the CDR3 is TGCGCCAGCAGCAGATCAGGGCAGGGGAAGAGCAATCAGCCCCAGCATTTT.

This chain links TRBV7-2 with TRBJ2-5, with 10 bases identical to TRBD2. V lost 0 bases, J lost 5 bases, and 6 bases stayed unmatched. The CDR3 spans 16 residues. Germline lookup yields CDR1 SGHTA and CDR2 FQGNSA. The CDR3 loop reads CASSLAQRGGGETQYF. The CDR3 DNA sequence: TGTGCCAGCAGCTTAGCGCAGCGGGGGGGCGGGGAGACCCAGTACTTC.

This chain uses TRBV7-2 with TRBJ1-2, with 8 bases matching TRBD1. This CDR3 spans 14 amino acids. V gave up 5 bases and J gave up 8 bases; unmatched junction bases: 10. CDR1 is SGHTA and CDR2 is FQGNSA in the germline V gene. The CDR3 protein is CASSTGTGSLGYTF. The DNA for the CDR3 is TGTGCCAGCAGCACTGGGACAGGATCCCTAGGCTACACCTTC.

The V gene is TRBV7-9, the J gene TRBJ2-7, with TRBD2 matching 11 bases. Looked up from germline, CDR1 is SEHNR and CDR2 is FQNEAQ (reference sequence). Trimming cost V 8 bases and J 7 bases; bases outside gene matches: 7. The CDR3 runs 13 residues. Here the CDR3 DNA reads TGTGCCAGCGGACCTAGCGGGGGGATGGAGCAGTACTTC. Translated, it gives CASGPSGGMEQYF.

This clonotype was counted a few times. This CDR3 reads CASSVDRTSGGTQWPYEQYF. CDR3 DNA sequence: TGTGCCAGCAGCGTAGACAGGACTAGCGGGGGGACTCAATGGCCTTACGAGCAGTACTTC. V usage is TRBV9 and J usage is TRBJ2-7, with 14 bases identical to TRBD2. Looked up from germline, CDR1 is SGDLS and CDR2 is YYNGEE. The CDR3 is 20 amino acids. J lost 4 bases, V lost 0 bases, and 15 bases had no gene match. Full variable domain (missing parts from reference TRBV9 and TRBJ2-7): DSGVTQTPKHLITATGQRVTLRCSPRSGDLSVYWYQQSLDQGLQFLIQYYNGEERAKGNILERFSAQQFPDLHSELNLSSLELGDSALYFCASSVDRTSGGTQWPYEQYFGPGTRLTVT.

This clonotype showed up just a few times. CDR3 nucleotide sequence: TGCAGTGCTAGACCGGGGGAGGATTCACCCCTCCACTTT. This codes for CSARPGEDSPLHF. V and J are TRBV20-1 and TRBJ1-6; a weak D match, TRBD1 (5 bases). Germline CDR1 DFQATT, CDR2 SNEGSKA (reference sequence). V dropped 2 bases and J dropped 8 bases, with 10 bases sitting between them. The CDR3 runs 13 residues.

In this sample, this clonotype turned up a few times. This rearrangement joins TRBV7-9 to TRBJ1-3; D remains ambiguous. The CDR3 spans 16 residues. Trimming stripped 0 bases from V and 4 bases from J, with 13 bases between. Germline CDR1 SEHNR, CDR2 FQNEAQ (reference sequence). The CDR3 sequence is CASSLALRNEGNTIYF. In nucleotides, the CDR3 is TGTGCCAGCAGCTTAGCCCTCCGAAACGAAGGAAACACCATATATTTT.

This chain joins TRBV20-1 and TRBJ2-5, with 7 positions matching TRBD2. Germline values: CDR1 DFQATT, CDR2 SNEGSKA (reference sequence). Unmatched junction bases numbered 9, after V lost 3 bases and J lost 5 bases. The CDR3 loop spans 14 amino acids. The CDR3 DNA sequence: TGCAGTGCTAGTCCAGAGTCGCGGGGGGAGACCCAGTACTTC. Its translation is CSASPESRGETQYF.

The J gene is TRBJ1-1, the V gene TRBV15; D not certain. The CDR3 is made up of 13 amino acids. V lost 7 bases and J 8 bases, leaving 17 bases between the germline ends. Germline assignment: CDR1 LNHNV and CDR2 YYDKDF (reference sequence). The CDR3 protein is CATIPRQRDEAFF. The CDR3 DNA reads as TGTGCCACCATACCGAGACAACGAGACGAAGCTTTCTTT. The full variable domain, in which reference TRBV15 and TRBJ1-1 provide the parts outside the CDR3, is DAMVIQNPRYQVTQFGKPVTLSCSQTLNHNVMYWYQQKSSQAPKLLFHYYDKDFNNEADTPDNFQSRRPNTSFCFLDIRSPGLGDTAMYLCATIPRQRDEAFFGQGTRLTVV.

This clonotype was detected only a few times. J is TRBJ2-7 and V is TRBV10-3; TRBD2 aligns across 8 bases. Germline loops: CDR1 ENHRY, CDR2 SYGVKD. Trimming at V came to 7 bases and at J to 5 bases, leaving 7 bases not matched to a gene. The CDR3 sequence is 13 residues long. DNA for the CDR3: TGTGCCATCACGAGCGGGGGTCAACACGAGCAGTACTTC. Translating it yields CAITSGGQHEQYF.

The chain recombines TRBV9 with TRBJ2-7; TRBD2 agrees at 7 bases. After removal of 7 bases from V and 2 bases from J, the junction contained 6 bases not matched to a gene. The CDR3 runs 13 residues. Germline CDR1 SGDLS, CDR2 YYNGEE. The CDR3 here is CASGGLGAYEQYF. The CDR3 DNA is TGTGCCAGCGGAGGACTAGGGGCCTACGAGCAGTACTTC.

Concerning this clonotype itself: A much larger clone lies a single base off, so this may be a read error. Given the absence of the conserved phenylalanine or tryptophan at the CDR3 end, a read error is likely. The chain combines TRBV7-2 with TRBJ1-2; tentative D call: TRBD1 (5 bases). The CDR3 spans 13 residues. Trimming removed 5 bases from V and 2 bases from J, with 9 bases in between. Germline V CDR1 and CDR2: SGHTA, FQGNSA. DNA for the CDR3: TGTGCCAGCAGCCGGGACCACAACTATGGCTACACCTCC. This gives the protein CASSRDHNYGYTS.

This clonotype turned up a few times. The chain is built from TRBV20-1 and TRBJ2-7; 9 nucleotides match TRBD1. With 0 bases clipped from V and 5 bases from J, the junction kept 5 bases outside the gene matches. CDR1 is DFQATT, CDR2 SNEGSKA, per germline (reference sequence). The CDR3 loop spans 14 amino acids. CDR3 bases: TGCAGTGCTAGAGAACAGGGGGCAAACCACGAGCAGTACTTC. Residues: CSAREQGANHEQYF.

This clonotype was detected only a few times. The chain couples TRBV5-5 to TRBJ1-2; D gene ambiguous. The CDR3 consists of 14 residues. Germline CDR1 SGHKS, CDR2 YYEKEE (reference sequence). Deletions cut 4 bases from V and 1 base from J, with 11 bases between. DNA for the CDR3: TGTGCCAGCAGCCGAGTGGGGAATAACTATGGCTACACCTTC. Translation: CASSRVGNNYGYTF.

This sequence joins TRBV6-6 and TRBJ2-7; tentative D call: TRBD1 (5 bases). Trimming left V 2 bases short and J 1 base short, with 12 bases between. Germline V gene data show CDR1 as MNHNY and CDR2 as SVGAGI (reference sequence). This CDR3 is built from 15 residues. The CDR3 is CASSYISQGSYEQYF. The CDR3 coding sequence is TGTGCCAGCAGTTACATTAGCCAGGGTTCCTACGAGCAGTACTTC.

This clonotype showed up just a few times. The chain joins TRBV11-2 to TRBJ2-7; tentatively, D is TRBD1 or TRBD2 (5 bases each). CDR1 is SGHAT, CDR2 FQNNGV, per germline. The CDR3 length is 14 residues. V dropped 5 bases and J dropped 3 bases, with 14 bases sitting between them. The CDR3 spells CASSQVGDGYEQYF. The DNA of the CDR3 is TGTGCCAGCAGCCAAGTCGGGGACGGCTACGAGCAGTACTTC.

The gene calls are TRBV15 and TRBJ1-1; perhaps TRBD1 as D (5 bases). The germline V gene encodes CDR1 LNHNV and CDR2 YYDKDF (reference sequence). The CDR3 is 14 amino acids. The V end was cut by 8 bases, the J end by 3 bases, with 16 bases between. Here the CDR3 DNA reads TGTGCCACCTTGGGGCAGGGTTATCACACTGAAGCTTTCTTT. Translated: CATLGQGYHTEAFF.

The chain uses TRBV29-1 and TRBJ2-7; 9 positions agree with TRBD1. The J segment lost 4 bases and the V segment lost 3 bases, leaving 10 bases of the junction unmatched. CDR1 is SQVTM, CDR2 ANQGSEA, per germline. CDR3 length: 15 amino acids. The DNA for the CDR3 is TGCAGCGTTGAGACAGATGGACAGGGGTTATACGAGCAGTACTTC. Its translation: CSVETDGQGLYEQYF.

This clonotype has a handful of counts. The rearrangement joins TRBV12-3 or TRBV12-4 to TRBJ2-7, with D possibly matching TRBD1 (6 bases). This CDR3 has 15 residues. V lost 5 bases and J 2 bases, leaving 16 bases between the germline ends. The CDR3 region has the DNA TGTGCCAGCAGTCTTCGAACAGGGATCACCTACGAGCAGTACTTC. It yields the protein CASSLRTGITYEQYF.

The sample holds many counts of this clonotype. V is TRBV7-7 and J is TRBJ2-5, with a tentative D call TRBD2 (5 bases). Per the germline V gene, CDR1 is SSHAT and CDR2 is FNYEAQ (reference sequence). CDR3 length: 15 residues. The CDR3 sequence is CASATSTFSPETQYF. CDR3 sequence (DNA): TGTGCTAGCGCAACTAGTACCTTTTCCCCTGAGACCCAGTACTTC.

This clonotype has more than one count but fewer than ten. The chain uses TRBV6-4 and TRBJ1-2; D unclear. The CDR3 is 13 amino acids. V lost 6 bases to trimming and J lost 2 bases, with 10 bases between them. Germline V gene data show CDR1 as MRHNA and CDR2 as SNTAGT. Here the CDR3 DNA reads TGTGCCAGCAGCCGACTGGGCAACTATGGCTACACCTTC. Translating it yields CASSRLGNYGYTF.

This clonotype has a count of ten or more. The chain has TRBV25-1 and TRBJ2-7; D is unclear. V was shortened by 3 bases and J by 2 bases, with 5 bases between the two germline ends. Germline lookup yields CDR1 MGHDK and CDR2 SYGVNS. The length of the CDR3 is 12 residues. CDR3 region: CASSDDTYEQYF. CDR3 in DNA: TGTGCCAGCAGTGACGACACCTACGAGCAGTACTTC.

J is TRBJ2-7 and V is TRBV20-1; perhaps TRBD2 as D (6 bases). V shed 4 bases and J shed 3 bases, with 19 bases lying between them. Germline V gives CDR1 DFQATT, CDR2 SNEGSKA (reference sequence). The CDR3 sequence is 15 residues long. This CDR3 reads CSAIGEDWADYEQYF. CDR3 DNA: TGCAGTGCTATAGGGGAGGACTGGGCTGACTACGAGCAGTACTTC.

The table lists this clonotype with many counts. The chain uses TRBV29-1 and TRBJ1-2, with a weak D call TRBD1 (6 bases). The V and J ends lost 5 bases and 6 bases respectively, with 16 bases between them. Germline assignment: CDR1 SQVTM and CDR2 ANQGSEA. The CDR3 runs to 13 residues. The chain's CDR3 is CSVFGGRRDGYTF. CDR3 bases: TGCAGCGTTTTCGGGGGGCGCCGAGATGGCTACACCTTC. Full variable domain (missing parts from reference TRBV29-1 and TRBJ1-2): SAVISQKPSRDICQRGTSLTIQCQVDSQVTMMFWYRQQPGQSLTLIATANQGSEATYESGFVIDKFPISRPNLTFSTLTVSNMSPEDSSIYLCSVFGGRRDGYTFGSGTRLTVV.